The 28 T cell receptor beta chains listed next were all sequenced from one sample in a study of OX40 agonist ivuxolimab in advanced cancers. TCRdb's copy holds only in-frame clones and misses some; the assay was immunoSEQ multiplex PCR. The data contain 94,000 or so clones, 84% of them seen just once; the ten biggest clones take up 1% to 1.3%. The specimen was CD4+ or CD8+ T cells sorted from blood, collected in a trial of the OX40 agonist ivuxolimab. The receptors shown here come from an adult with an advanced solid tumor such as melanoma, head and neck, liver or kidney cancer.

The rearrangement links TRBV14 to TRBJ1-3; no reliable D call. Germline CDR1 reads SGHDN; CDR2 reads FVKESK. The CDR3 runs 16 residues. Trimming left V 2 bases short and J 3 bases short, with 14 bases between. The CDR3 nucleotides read TGTGCCAGCAGCCAAAACTGGGGAGCCCTTGGAAACACCATATATTTT. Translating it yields CASSQNWGALGNTIYF.

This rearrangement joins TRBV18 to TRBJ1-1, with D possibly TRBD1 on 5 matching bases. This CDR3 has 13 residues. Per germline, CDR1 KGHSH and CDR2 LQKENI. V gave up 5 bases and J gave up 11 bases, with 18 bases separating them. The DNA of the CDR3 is TGTGCCAGCTCATCGGACACCTTTGGGCTGGCTTTCTTT. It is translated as CASSSDTFGLAFF.

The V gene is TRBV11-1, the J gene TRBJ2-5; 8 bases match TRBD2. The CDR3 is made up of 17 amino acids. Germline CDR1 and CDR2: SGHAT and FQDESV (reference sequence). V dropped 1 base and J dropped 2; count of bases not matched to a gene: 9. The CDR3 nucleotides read TGTGCCAGCAGCTTAGGTCTGAGCGGGGGCCGACAAGAGACCCAGTACTTC. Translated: CASSLGLSGGRQETQYF.

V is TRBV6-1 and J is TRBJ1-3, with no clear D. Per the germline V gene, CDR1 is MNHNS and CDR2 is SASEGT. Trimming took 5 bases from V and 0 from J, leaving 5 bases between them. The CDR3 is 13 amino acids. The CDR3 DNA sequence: TGTGCCAGCAGTCTACACTCTGGAAACACCATATATTTT. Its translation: CASSLHSGNTIYF.

The chain's CDR3 is CASSTGTSGGLGNEQYF. For the CDR3, the DNA is TGTGCCAGCAGCACCGGGACTAGCGGGGGCCTGGGGAACGAGCAGTACTTC. The gene calls are TRBV5-6 and TRBJ2-7, with 14 positions matching TRBD2. CDR1 SGHDT and CDR2 YYEEEE come from the germline V gene. Trimming took 4 bases from V and 5 from J; bases not matched to a gene: 11. This CDR3 region has 17 residues.

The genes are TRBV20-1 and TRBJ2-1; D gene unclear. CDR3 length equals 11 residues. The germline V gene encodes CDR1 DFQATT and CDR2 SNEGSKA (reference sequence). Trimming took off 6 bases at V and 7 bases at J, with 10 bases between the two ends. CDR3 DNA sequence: TGCAGTGCGCTGCCCGTAAATGAGCAGTTCTTC. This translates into CSALPVNEQFF.

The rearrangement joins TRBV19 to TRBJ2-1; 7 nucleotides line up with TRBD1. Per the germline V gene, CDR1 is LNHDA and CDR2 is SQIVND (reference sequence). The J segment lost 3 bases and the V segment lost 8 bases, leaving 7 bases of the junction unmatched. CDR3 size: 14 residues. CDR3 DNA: TGTGCCAGTTCTCGACAGGGCGGCTACAATGAGCAGTTCTTC. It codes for CASSRQGGYNEQFF. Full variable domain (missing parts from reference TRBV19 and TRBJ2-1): DGGITQSPKYLFRKEGQNVTLSCEQNLNHDAMYWYRQDPGQGLRLIYYSQIVNDFQKGDIAEGYSVSREKKESFPLTVTSAQKNPTAFYLCASSRQGGYNEQFFGPGTRLTVL.

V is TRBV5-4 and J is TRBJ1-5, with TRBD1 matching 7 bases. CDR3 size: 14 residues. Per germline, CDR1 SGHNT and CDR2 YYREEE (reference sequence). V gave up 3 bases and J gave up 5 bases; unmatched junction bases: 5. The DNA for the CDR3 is TGTGCCAGCAGCTCCTCTGGGACAGATCAGCCCCAGCATTTT. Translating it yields CASSSSGTDQPQHF. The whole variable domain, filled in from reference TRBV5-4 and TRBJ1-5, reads ETGVTQSPTHLIKTRGQQVTLRCSSQSGHNTVSWYQQALGQGPQFIFQYYREEENGRGNFPPRFSGLQFPNYSSELNVNALELDDSALYLCASSSSGTDQPQHFGDGTRLSIL.

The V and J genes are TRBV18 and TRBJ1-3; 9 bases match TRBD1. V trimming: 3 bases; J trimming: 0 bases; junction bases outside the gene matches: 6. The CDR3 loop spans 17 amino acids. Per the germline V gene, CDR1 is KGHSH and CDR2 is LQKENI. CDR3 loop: CASSPGTGGPSGNTIYF. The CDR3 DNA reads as TGTGCCAGCTCACCGGGAACAGGGGGCCCCTCTGGAAACACCATATATTTT.

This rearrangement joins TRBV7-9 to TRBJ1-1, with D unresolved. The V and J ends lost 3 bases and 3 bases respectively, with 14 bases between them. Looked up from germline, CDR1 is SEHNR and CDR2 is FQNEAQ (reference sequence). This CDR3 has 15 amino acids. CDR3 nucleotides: TGTGCCAGCAGCTTGATGCAGGTGGTTGACACTGAAGCTTTCTTT. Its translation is CASSLMQVVDTEAFF.

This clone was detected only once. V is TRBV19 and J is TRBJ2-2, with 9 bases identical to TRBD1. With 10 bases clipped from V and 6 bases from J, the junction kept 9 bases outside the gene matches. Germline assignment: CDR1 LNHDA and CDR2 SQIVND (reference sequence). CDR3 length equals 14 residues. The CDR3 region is CAIAGDRASGELFF. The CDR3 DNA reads TGTGCCATCGCAGGGGACAGGGCGTCCGGGGAGCTGTTTTTT.

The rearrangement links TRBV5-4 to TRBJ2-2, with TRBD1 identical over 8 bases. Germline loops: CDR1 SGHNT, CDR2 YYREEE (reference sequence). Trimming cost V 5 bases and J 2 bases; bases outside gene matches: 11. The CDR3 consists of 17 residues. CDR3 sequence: CASSPGTGYSNTGELFF. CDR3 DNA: TGTGCCAGCAGTCCCGGGACAGGTTACTCTAACACCGGGGAGCTGTTTTTT.

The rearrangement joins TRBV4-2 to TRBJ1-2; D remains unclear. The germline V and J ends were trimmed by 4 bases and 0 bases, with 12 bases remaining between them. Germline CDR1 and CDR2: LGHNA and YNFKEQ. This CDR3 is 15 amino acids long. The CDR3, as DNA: TGTGCCAGCAGCCCCTCGGACGGAACTAACTATGGCTACACCTTC. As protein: CASSPSDGTNYGYTF.

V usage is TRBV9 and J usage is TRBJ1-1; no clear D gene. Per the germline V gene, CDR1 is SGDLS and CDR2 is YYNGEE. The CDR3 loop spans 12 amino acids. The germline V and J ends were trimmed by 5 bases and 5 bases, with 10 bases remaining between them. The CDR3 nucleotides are TGTGCCAGCAGTCGGGAGGGAACTGAAGCTTTCTTT. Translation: CASSREGTEAFF.

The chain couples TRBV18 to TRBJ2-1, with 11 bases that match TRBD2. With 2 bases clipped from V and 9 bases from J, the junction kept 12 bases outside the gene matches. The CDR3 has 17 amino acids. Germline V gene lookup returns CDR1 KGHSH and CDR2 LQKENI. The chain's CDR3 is CASSPRLAGTTQVEQFF. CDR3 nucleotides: TGTGCCAGCTCACCAAGACTAGCGGGGACGACCCAGGTTGAGCAGTTCTTC.

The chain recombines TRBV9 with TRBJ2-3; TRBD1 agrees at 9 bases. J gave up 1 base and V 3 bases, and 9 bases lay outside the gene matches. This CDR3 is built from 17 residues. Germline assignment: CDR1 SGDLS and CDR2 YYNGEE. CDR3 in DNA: TGTGCCAGCAGCGCCCGATACCGGGACAGGGGCACAGATACGCAGTATTTT. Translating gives CASSARYRDRGTDTQYF.

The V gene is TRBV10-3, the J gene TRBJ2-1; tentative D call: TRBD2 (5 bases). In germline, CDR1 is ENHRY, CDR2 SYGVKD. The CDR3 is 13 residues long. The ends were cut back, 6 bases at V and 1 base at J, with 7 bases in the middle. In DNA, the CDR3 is TGTGCCATCAGAGAGCGGTCCTACAATGAGCAGTTCTTC. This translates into CAIRERSYNEQFF.

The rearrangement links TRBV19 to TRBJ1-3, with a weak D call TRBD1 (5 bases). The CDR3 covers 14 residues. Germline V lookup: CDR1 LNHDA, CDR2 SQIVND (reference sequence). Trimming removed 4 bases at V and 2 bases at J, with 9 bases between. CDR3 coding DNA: TGTGCCAGTAGTACCGGGACCGCTGGAAACACCATATATTTT. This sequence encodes CASSTGTAGNTIYF. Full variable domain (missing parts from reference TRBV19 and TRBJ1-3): DGGITQSPKYLFRKEGQNVTLSCEQNLNHDAMYWYRQDPGQGLRLIYYSQIVNDFQKGDIAEGYSVSREKKESFPLTVTSAQKNPTAFYLCASSTGTAGNTIYFGEGSWLTVV.

The CDR3 nucleotides read TGCGCCAGCCACCCTGGTGGGCCGAACACCGGGGAGCTGTTTTTT. Protein product: CASHPGGPNTGELFF. The genes are TRBV5-1 and TRBJ2-2; D gene unclear. The V gene lost 7 bases and the J gene lost 0 bases, with 13 bases spanning the gap. The length of the CDR3 is 15 residues. Per the germline V gene, CDR1 is SGHRS and CDR2 is YFSETQ.

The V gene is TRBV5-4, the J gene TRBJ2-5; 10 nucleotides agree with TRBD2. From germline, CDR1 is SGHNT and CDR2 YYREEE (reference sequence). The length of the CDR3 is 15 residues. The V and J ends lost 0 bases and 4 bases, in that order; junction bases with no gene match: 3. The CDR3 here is CASSLEAGGRETQYF. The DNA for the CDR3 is TGTGCCAGCAGCTTGGAAGCGGGGGGGCGAGAGACCCAGTACTTC. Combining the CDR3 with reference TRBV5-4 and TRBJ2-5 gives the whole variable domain ETGVTQSPTHLIKTRGQQVTLRCSSQSGHNTVSWYQQALGQGPQFIFQYYREEENGRGNFPPRFSGLQFPNYSSELNVNALELDDSALYLCASSLEAGGRETQYFGPGTRLLVL.

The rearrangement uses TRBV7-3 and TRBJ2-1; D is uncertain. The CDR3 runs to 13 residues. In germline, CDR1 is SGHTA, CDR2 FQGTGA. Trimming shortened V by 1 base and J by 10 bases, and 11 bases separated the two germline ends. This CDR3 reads CASSLILSREQFF. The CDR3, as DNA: TGTGCCAGCAGCTTAATTCTTTCTCGAGAGCAGTTCTTC.

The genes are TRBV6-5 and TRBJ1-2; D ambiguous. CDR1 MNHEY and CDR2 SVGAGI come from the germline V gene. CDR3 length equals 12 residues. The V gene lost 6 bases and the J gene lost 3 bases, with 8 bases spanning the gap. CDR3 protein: CASRAKDYGYTF. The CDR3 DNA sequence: TGTGCCAGCAGGGCCAAGGACTATGGCTACACCTTC.

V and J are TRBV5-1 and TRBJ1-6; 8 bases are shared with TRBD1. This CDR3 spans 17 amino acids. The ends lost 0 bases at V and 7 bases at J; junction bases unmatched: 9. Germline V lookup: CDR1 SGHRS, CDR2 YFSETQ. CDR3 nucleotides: TGCGCCAGCAGCTTGGGCCTGGACAGGGTAGAAAATTCACCCCTCCACTTT. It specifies CASSLGLDRVENSPLHF.

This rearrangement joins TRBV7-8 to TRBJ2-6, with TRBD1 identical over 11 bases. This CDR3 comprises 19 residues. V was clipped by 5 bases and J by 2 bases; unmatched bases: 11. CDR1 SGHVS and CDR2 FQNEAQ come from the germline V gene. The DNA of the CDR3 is TGTGCCAGCAGCCCCGGGACAGGGGGTCGCCGAACTGGGGCCAACGTCCTGACTTTC. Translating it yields CASSPGTGGRRTGANVLTF.

The CDR3 is CATSRGQGEEKLFF. The DNA for the CDR3 is TGTGCCACCAGCAGAGGCCAGGGGGAGGAAAAACTGTTTTTT. The chain couples TRBV15 to TRBJ1-4; 7 bases are a match to TRBD1. V lost 1 base, J lost 8 bases, and 4 bases stayed unmatched. CDR3 length: 14 residues. Germline values: CDR1 LNHNV, CDR2 YYDKDF (reference sequence).

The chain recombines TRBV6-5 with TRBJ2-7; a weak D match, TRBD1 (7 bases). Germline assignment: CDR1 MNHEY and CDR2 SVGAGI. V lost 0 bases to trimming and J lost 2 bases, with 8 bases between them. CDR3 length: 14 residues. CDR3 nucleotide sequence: TGTGCCAGCAGTTACTCCAGGGGGGCCTACGAGCAGTACGTC. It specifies CASSYSRGAYEQYV.

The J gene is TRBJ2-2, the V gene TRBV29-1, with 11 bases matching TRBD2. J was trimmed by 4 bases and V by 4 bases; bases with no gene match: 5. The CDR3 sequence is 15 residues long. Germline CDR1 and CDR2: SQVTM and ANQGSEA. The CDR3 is CSVVAGGRSTGELFF. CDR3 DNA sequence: TGCAGCGTTGTAGCGGGGGGGCGGAGCACCGGGGAGCTGTTTTTT.

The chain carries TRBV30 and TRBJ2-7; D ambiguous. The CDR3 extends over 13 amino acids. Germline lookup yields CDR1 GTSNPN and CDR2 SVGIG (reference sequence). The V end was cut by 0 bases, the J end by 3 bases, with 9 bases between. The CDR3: CAWSVKRGYEQYF. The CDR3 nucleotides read TGTGCCTGGAGTGTAAAACGAGGCTACGAGCAGTACTTC.